This TCR beta chain was sequenced for a study of OX40 agonist ivuxolimab in advanced cancers. Produced via immunoSEQ multiplex PCR; TCRdb's table is partial and in-frame only. The sample comprises 78,000 or so clones, roughly 84% of which are singletons, and roughly 15% rests with the top ten. This clonotype originated in an adult with an advanced solid tumor such as melanoma, head and neck, liver or kidney cancer. The material sequenced was CD4+ or CD8+ T cells sorted from blood, taken in a trial of the OX40 agonist ivuxolimab.

The CDR3, as DNA: TGTGCCAGCAGTTACACCCGGACAGGGGGAGGGTATGGCTACACCTTC. Its protein is CASSYTRTGGGYGYTF. This chain connects TRBV6-5 to TRBJ1-2; 10 bases are a match to TRBD1. Germline V gene sequence: CDR1 MNHEY, CDR2 SVGAGI. This CDR3 contains 16 residues. Trimming cost V 2 bases and J 5 bases; bases outside gene matches: 8.